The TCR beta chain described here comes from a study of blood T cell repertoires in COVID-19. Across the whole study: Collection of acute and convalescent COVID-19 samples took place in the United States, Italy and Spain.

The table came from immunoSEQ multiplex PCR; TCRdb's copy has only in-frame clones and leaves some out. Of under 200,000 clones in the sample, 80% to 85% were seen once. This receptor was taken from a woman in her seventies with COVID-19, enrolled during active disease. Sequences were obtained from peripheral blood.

The DNA for the CDR3 is TGTGCCAGCAGTGAAGACAGGGTCTCCTACAATGAGCAGTTCTTC. Translated: CASSEDRVSYNEQFF. The V and J genes are TRBV2 and TRBJ2-1, with a possible D match to TRBD1 (6 bases). The V end was cut by 1 base, the J end by 0 bases, with 7 bases between. This CDR3 has 15 residues. Germline values: CDR1 SNHLY, CDR2 FYNNEI.